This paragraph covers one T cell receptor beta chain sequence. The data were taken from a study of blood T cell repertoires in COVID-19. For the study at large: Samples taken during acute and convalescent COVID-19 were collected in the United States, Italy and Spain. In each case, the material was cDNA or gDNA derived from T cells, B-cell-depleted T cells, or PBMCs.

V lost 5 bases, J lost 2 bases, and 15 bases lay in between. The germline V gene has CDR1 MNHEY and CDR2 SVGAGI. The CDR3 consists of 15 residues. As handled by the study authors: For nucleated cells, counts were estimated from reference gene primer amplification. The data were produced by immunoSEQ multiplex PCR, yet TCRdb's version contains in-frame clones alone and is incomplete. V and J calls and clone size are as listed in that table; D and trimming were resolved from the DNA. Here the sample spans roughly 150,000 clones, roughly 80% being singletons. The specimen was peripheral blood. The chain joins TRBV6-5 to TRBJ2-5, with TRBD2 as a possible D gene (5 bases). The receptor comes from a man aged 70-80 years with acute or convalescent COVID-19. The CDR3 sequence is CASSPRWTGQETQYF. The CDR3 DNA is TGTGCCAGCAGTCCCCGTTGGACTGGACAAGAGACCCAGTACTTC.